The clone carrying this T cell receptor (beta chain) was detected only a few times. The antigen is not known. In the same sample, other DNA sequences code for this CDR3. This sample is drawn from a study of beta chain features in type 1 diabetes. Study findings and constraints: Moderate but significant shortening of TCRB CDR3s was recorded in all four CD4+ subsets from Type 1 diabetes patients.

Trimming took 4 bases from V and 1 from J, leaving 8 bases between them. Germline V gene lookup returns CDR1 SGHNT and CDR2 YYREEE (reference sequence). The CDR3 has 13 residues. As every portion of the isolated RNA was reverse transcribed, the sequencing read expressed TCRB transcripts. Here immunoSEQ multiplex PCR was the method, and the copy in TCRdb shows in-frame clones only, minus some. This sample yields 640,000 or so clones, of which roughly an eighth are seen a single time; about 0.02% belongs to the top ten. Using CD45RO/CCR7/CD25/CD127/CD95/CD27, CD4+ naive, central memory, regulatory and stem cell-like memory cells were sorted.

The origin of this receptor is a man aged 18 to 29 with type 1 diabetes. Sequencing was done on a sample of naive CD4+ T cells from blood. The chain has TRBV5-4 and TRBJ1-1; no firm D call. CDR3 loop: CASSPPGNTEAFF. The CDR3 bases are TGTGCCAGCAGCCCTCCGGGGAACACTGAAGCTTTCTTT.